A selection of T cell receptor beta chains follows, all from one sample in a study of T cells after yellow fever vaccination. TCRdb ran MiXCR on the 5' RACE reads and lists one entry per CDR3 protein. The data hold 68,000 or so distinct CDR3 sequences, with 6.5% observed a single time. Sequencing used CD8+ T cells sorted from PBMCs, obtained 45 days after the first yellow fever vaccination. The receptors originated from a man aged 18 to 29 who received the YFV17D yellow fever vaccine. Both conserved end residues are part of each CDR3. The D gene is left open where the match is weak. Expanded clones get a size class; other rows say once, few or many, or leave the size out.

CDR3 DNA	CDR3 protein	D gene	J gene	clone size	V gene
TGCAGCGTTGCCCCAGGGACCGAAGCTTTCTTT	CSVAPGTEAFF	.	TRBJ1-1	many	TRBV29-1
TGTGCCAGCCCGAGGGAGACCCAGTACTTC	CASPRETQYF	.	TRBJ2-5	many	TRBV12-3/TRBV12-4
TGTGCCAGCAGCTTATTGATTAGGGGATGGGATGAGCAGTTCTTC	CASSLLIRGWDEQFF	.	TRBJ2-1	many	TRBV7-2
TGTGCCAGCAGCTTGGAAGGGACAGGGGTCACAGATACGCAGTATTTT	CASSLEGTGVTDTQYF	TRBD1	TRBJ2-3	few	TRBV5-5
TGTGCCAGCCGCCCTGAGGGACGGTACAATGAGCAGTTCTTC	CASRPEGRYNEQFF	.	TRBJ2-1	many	TRBV12-3/TRBV12-4
TGTGCCAGCAGTCCCCATGGACAGTGGTCCTACGAGCAGTACTTC	CASSPHGQWSYEQYF	.	TRBJ2-7	many	TRBV12-3/TRBV12-4
TGCGCCAGCAGCCCGGACAGGGGAAAACCTGAAGCTTTCTTT	CASSPDRGKPEAFF	TRBD1	TRBJ1-1	many	TRBV4-3
TGTGCCAGCAGCTTAGCGCTCCACGGGGGGCCAAACAATGAGCAGTTCTTC	CASSLALHGGPNNEQFF	.	TRBJ2-1	many	TRBV7-9
TGTGCCAGCAGCGCCGGGTCCTCAGTGGTCTTGGATACGCAGTATTTT	CASSAGSSVVLDTQYF	.	TRBJ2-3	few	TRBV5-6
TGCAGTGCTAGAGATTATGAACTAGCGGGGGCCCCGTCTGAGCAGTTCTTC	CSARDYELAGAPSEQFF	TRBD2	TRBJ2-1	.	TRBV20-1
TGTGCCAGCAGCCACGGCCGTACCGGGACAGGGCCCCATGAGCAGTTCTTC	CASSHGRTGTGPHEQFF	TRBD1	TRBJ2-1	.	TRBV7-8
TGTGCCAGTAGTATGAGGGGACAGGGCACCGGGGAGCTGTTTTTT	CASSMRGQGTGELFF	TRBD1	TRBJ2-2	.	TRBV19
TGTGCCAGCAGCCCTAGTTCGATGTACTACGAGCAGTACTTC	CASSPSSMYYEQYF	.	TRBJ2-7	few	TRBV7-9
TGTGCCAGCAGCCACGGACTAGCGGGGAACAATGAGCAGTTCTTC	CASSHGLAGNNEQFF	TRBD2	TRBJ2-1	many	TRBV7-2
TGTGCCTGGTTCGCCGCCTTGGTTGCTTTCTTT	CAWFAALVAFF	.	TRBJ1-1	few	TRBV30
TGTGCCAGCAGCCAAGAAAAGAACACTGAAGCTTTCTTT	CASSQEKNTEAFF	.	TRBJ1-1	.	TRBV4-2
TGTGCCAGCAGCCCCCCATCCTACAATGAGCAGTTCTTC	CASSPPSYNEQFF	.	TRBJ2-1	many	TRBV7-9
TGTGCCAGCAGCTCCCCTAAAGGACTAGCGACGTCCTACAATGAGCAGTTCTTC	CASSSPKGLATSYNEQFF	TRBD2	TRBJ2-1	many	TRBV7-8
TGTGCCAGCAGCTTAGGCAGACATACCGCGGTCACCGGGGAGCTGTTTTTT	CASSLGRHTAVTGELFF	.	TRBJ2-2	many	TRBV7-6
TGTGCCAGTAGTATAGGTCAAGAGACCCAGTACTTC	CASSIGQETQYF	.	TRBJ2-5	few	TRBV19
TGTGCCAGCAGCCCCGGGACAGGGGTGTTTTTT	CASSPGTGVFF	TRBD1	TRBJ1-4	many	TRBV12-3/TRBV12-4
TGCGCCAGCAGCCAGGTTGGAGGGGGCTCCTACAATGAGCAGTTCTTC	CASSQVGGGSYNEQFF	.	TRBJ2-1	many	TRBV4-1
TGTGCCAGCAGCTTGGGGACGTATGACAGGGCTAACTATGGCTACACCTTC	CASSLGTYDRANYGYTF	TRBD1	TRBJ1-2	many	TRBV7-2
TGTGCCAGCAGTTACCAGGGGATGAAGTCACCCCTCCACTTT	CASSYQGMKSPLHF	.	TRBJ1-6	many	TRBV6-5
TGCTGTGCTAGAGCTTCCGGGGCCCCCCACCCTTACGAGCAGTACTTC	CCARASGAPHPYEQYF	.	TRBJ2-7	few	TRBV20-1
TGTGCCAGCAGCTTTGGCGGGGGGACGTACAATGAGCAGTTCTTC	CASSFGGGTYNEQFF	TRBD2	TRBJ2-1	.	TRBV7-2
TGTGCCAGCAGTTACTCGCAGGTACCAGATACGCAGTATTTT	CASSYSQVPDTQYF	.	TRBJ2-3	many	TRBV6-5